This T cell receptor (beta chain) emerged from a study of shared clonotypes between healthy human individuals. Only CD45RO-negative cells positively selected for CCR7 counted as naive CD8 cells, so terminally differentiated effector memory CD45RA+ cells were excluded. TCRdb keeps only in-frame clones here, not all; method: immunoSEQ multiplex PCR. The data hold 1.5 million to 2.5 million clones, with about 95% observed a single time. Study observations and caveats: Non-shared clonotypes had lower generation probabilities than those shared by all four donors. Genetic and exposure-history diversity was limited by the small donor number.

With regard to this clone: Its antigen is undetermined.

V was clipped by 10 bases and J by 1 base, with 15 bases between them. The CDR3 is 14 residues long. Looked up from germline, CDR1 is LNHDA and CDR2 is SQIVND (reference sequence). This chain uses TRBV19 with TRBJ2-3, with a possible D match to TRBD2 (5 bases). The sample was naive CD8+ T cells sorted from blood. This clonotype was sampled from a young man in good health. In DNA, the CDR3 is TGTGCCACCACGTTAGTGGGAGGCACAGATACGCAGTATTTT. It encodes CATTLVGGTDTQYF.